Listed below are T cell receptor beta chains from one sample, sequenced in a study of T cells in Graves' hyperthyroidism and ophthalmopathy. Each CDR3 protein is one row after TCRdb ran MiXCR on the multiplex PCR reads. In the table there are some 350,000 distinct CDR3 sequences, roughly 15% of which are singletons. Sequenced input: blood. These receptors were obtained from a woman between 55 and 75 years old with Graves' ophthalmopathy. Both conserved end residues are part of each CDR3. D genes are given only for firm matches.

TRBD2 TRBV20-1 CSARAWTSGLNEQFF
TRBD2 TRBV9 CASSLGTSKKTGELFF
TRBD2 TRBV7-9 CASNSLISGSSYNEQFF
NA TRBV20-1 CSAPLLIGGGEQYF
TRBD1 TRBV19 CASSMVGGGGNTEAFF
NA TRBV6-1 CASSPLAASTGELFF
TRBD1 TRBV25-1 CAVGDRYEKLFF
TRBD1 TRBV6-1 CAICDRVIEETQYF
NA TRBV13 CASRFSSYEQYF
NA TRBV7-2 CASSHNRVRTGELFF
NA TRBV29-1 CSTTSDYAQYF
TRBD2 TRBV9 CASSTNSGTYNEQFF
NA TRBV20-1 CSARVDQSSYEQYF
TRBD1 TRBV7-3 CASSFAGGTEAFF
TRBD1 TRBV10-3 CAISYRGNTEAFF
TRBD1 TRBV25-1 CASSERQGGGYTF
NA TRBV11-2 CASSLGVGSYEQYF
TRBD1 TRBV4-2 CASSKTGGFINEQFF
TRBD2 TRBV3-1 CASSLRTSGGSGELFF
NA TRBV6-2/TRBV6-3 CASSYLWGGISDTQYF
NA TRBV7-9 CASSPPGNSYNEQFF
NA TRBV6-5 CASSYPGLPETQYF